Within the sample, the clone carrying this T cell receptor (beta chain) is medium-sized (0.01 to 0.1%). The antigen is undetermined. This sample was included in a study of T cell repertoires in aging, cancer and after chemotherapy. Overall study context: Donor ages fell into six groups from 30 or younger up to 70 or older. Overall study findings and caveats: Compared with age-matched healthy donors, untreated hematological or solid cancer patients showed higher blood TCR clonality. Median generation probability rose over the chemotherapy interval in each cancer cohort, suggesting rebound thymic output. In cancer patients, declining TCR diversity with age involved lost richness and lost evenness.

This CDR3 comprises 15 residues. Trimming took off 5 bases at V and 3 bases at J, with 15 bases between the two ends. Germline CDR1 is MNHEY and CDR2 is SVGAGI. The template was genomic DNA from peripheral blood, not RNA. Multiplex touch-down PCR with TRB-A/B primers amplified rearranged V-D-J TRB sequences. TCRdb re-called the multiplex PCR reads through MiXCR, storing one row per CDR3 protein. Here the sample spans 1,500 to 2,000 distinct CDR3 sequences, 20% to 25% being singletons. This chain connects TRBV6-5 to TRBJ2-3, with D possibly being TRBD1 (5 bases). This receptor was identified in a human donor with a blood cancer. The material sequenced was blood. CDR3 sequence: CASSTGAHVTDTQYF. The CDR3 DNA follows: TGTGCCAGCAGTACAGGAGCACACGTAACAGATACGCAGTATTTT.